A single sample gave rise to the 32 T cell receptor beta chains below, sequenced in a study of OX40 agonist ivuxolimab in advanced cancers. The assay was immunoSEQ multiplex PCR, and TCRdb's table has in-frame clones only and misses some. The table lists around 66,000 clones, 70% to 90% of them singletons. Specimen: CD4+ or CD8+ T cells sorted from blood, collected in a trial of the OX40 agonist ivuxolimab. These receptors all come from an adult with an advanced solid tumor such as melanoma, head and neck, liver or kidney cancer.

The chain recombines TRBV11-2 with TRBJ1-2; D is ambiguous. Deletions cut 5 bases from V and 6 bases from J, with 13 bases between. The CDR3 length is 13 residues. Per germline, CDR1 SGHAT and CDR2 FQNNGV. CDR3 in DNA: TGTGCCAGCAGCCCACTCCAACGAAATGGCTACACCTTC. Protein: CASSPLQRNGYTF.

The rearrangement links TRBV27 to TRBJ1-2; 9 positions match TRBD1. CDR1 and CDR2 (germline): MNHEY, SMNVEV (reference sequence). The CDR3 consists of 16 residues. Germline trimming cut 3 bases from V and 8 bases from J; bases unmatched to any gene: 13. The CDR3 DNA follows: TGTGCCAGCAGTTTTCTGCCGACAGGGGGAATGGGAGGCTACACCTTC. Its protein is CASSFLPTGGMGGYTF.

In nucleotides, the CDR3 is TGTGCCAGGGTGACAGGAGGGACAGATACGCAGTATTTT. Amino acid sequence: CARVTGGTDTQYF. V usage is TRBV25-1 and J usage is TRBJ2-3; TRBD1 or TRBD2 may be the D gene (6 bases each). The CDR3 covers 13 residues. Trimming left V 9 bases short and J 3 bases short, with 13 bases between. CDR1 and CDR2 (germline): MGHDK, SYGVNS. Combining the CDR3 with reference TRBV25-1 and TRBJ2-3 gives the whole variable domain EADIYQTPRYLVIGTGKKITLECSQTMGHDKMYWYQQDPGMELHLIHYSYGVNSTEKGDLSSESTVSRIRTEHFPLTLESARPSHTSQYLCARVTGGTDTQYFGPGTRLTVL.

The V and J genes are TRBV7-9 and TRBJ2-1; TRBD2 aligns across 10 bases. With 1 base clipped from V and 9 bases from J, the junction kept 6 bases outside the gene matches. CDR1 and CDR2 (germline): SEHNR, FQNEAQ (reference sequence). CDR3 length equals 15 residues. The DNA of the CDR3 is TGTGCCAGCAGCTTAGAAACTAGCGGGGTCCGTGAGCAGTTCTTC. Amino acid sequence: CASSLETSGVREQFF.

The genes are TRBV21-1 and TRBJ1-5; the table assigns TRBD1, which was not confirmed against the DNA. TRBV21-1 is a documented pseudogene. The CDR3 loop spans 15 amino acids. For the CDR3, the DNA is TGTGCCAGCAGCAAAGAGAACAGGGGAGGTCAGCCCCAGCATTTT. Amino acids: CASSKENRGGQPQHF.

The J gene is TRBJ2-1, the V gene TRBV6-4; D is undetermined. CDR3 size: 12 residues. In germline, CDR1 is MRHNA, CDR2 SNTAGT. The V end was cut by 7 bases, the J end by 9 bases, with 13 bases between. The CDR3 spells CASILGWSEQFF. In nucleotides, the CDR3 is TGTGCCAGCATCTTAGGGTGGAGTGAGCAGTTCTTC.

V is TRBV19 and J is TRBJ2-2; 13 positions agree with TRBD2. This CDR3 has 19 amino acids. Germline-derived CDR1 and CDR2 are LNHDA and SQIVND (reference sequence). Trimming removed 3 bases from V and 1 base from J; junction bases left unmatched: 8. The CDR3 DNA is TGTGCCAGTAGTATGACAGGACTAGCGGGGGTTCAGAACACCGGGGAGCTGTTTTTT. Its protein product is CASSMTGLAGVQNTGELFF.

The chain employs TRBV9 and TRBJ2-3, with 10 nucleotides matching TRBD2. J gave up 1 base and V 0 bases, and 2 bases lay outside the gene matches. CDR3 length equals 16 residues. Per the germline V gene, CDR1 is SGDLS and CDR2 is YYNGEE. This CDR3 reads CASSVVGTSGTDTQYF. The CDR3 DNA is TGTGCCAGCAGCGTAGTTGGGACTAGCGGCACAGATACGCAGTATTTT.

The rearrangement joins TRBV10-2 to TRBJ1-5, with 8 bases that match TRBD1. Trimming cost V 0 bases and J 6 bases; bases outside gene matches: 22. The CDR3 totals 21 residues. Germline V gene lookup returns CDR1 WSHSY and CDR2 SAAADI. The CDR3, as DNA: TGCGCCAGCAGTGAGTCATCTCCGCGAGATTTCCTGGACAGGGAGGTTCAGCCCCAGCATTTT. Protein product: CASSESSPRDFLDREVQPQHF.

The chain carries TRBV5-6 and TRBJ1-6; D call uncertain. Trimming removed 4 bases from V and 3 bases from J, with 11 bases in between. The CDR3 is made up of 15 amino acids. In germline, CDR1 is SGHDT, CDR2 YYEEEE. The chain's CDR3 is CASSPIQNYNSPLHF. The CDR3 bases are TGTGCCAGCAGCCCTATACAGAACTATAATTCACCCCTCCACTTT.

The DNA for the CDR3 is TGTGCCAGCAGTTTTCTGCAGGGTCAAAGCTACACCTTC. It codes for CASSFLQGQSYTF. The rearrangement joins TRBV27 to TRBJ1-2, with TRBD1 as a possible D gene (5 bases). V shed 3 bases and J shed 9 bases, with 14 bases lying between them. CDR3 length: 13 amino acids. CDR1 is MNHEY and CDR2 is SMNVEV in the germline V gene (reference sequence).

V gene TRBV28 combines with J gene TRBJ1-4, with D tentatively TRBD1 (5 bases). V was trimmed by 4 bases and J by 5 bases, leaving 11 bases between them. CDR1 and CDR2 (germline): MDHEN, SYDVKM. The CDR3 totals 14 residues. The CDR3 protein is CASSSGAGNEKLFF. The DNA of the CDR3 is TGTGCCAGCAGTTCTGGGGCGGGCAATGAAAAACTGTTTTTT.

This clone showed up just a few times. In DNA, the CDR3 is TGTGCCAGCAATCCCTTGCGGGGGGGCAGCGAGCAGTACTTC. This codes for CASNPLRGGSEQYF. This sequence joins TRBV7-2 and TRBJ2-7, with 9 bases that match TRBD2. V shed 7 bases and J 6 bases; nucleotides not matched to a gene: 10. This CDR3 contains 14 residues. Germline V gene lookup returns CDR1 SGHTA and CDR2 FQGNSA.

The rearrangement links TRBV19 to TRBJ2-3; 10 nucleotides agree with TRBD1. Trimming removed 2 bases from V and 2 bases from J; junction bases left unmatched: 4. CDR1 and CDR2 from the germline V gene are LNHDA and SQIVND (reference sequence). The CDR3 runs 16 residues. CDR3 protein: CASSIMGTGVTDTQYF. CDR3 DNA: TGTGCCAGTAGTATAATGGGGACAGGGGTCACAGATACGCAGTATTTT.

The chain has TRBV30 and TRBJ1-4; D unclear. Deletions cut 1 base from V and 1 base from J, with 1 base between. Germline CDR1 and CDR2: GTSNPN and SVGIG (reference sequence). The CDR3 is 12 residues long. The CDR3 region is CAWSETNEKLFF. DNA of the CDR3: TGTGCCTGGAGTGAAACTAATGAAAAACTGTTTTTT. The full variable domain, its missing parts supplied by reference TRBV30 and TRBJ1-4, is SQTIHQWPATLVQPVGSPLSLECTVEGTSNPNLYWYRQAAGRGLQLLFYSVGIGQISSEVPQNLSASRPQDRQFILSSKKLLLSDSGFYLCAWSETNEKLFFGSGTQLSVL.

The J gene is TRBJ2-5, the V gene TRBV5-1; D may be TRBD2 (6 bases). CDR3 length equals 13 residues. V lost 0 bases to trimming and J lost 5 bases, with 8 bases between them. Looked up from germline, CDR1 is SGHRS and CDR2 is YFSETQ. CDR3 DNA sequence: TGCGCCAGCAGCTTGGCCGGGGGTGAGACCCAGTACTTC. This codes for CASSLAGGETQYF.

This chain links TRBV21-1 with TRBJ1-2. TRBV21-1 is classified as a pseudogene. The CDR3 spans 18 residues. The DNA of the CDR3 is TGTGCCAGCAGCAAACGACGAGGAGGAGGGGCAGGGACCTATGGCTACACCTTC. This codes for CASSKRRGGGAGTYGYTF.

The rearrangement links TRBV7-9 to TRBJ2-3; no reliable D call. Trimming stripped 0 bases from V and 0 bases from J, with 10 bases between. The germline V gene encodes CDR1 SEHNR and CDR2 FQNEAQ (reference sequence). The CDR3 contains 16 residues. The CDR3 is CASSLAGRSSTDTQYF. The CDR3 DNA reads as TGTGCCAGCAGCTTAGCCGGTCGGTCGAGCACAGATACGCAGTATTTT.

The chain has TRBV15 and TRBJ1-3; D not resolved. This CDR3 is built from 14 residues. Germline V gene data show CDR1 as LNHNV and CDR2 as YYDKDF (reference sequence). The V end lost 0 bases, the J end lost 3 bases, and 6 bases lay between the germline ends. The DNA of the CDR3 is TGTGCCACCAGCAGAGAGGGTGGTGGAAACACCATATATTTT. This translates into CATSREGGGNTIYF. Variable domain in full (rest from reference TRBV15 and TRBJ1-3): DAMVIQNPRYQVTQFGKPVTLSCSQTLNHNVMYWYQQKSSQAPKLLFHYYDKDFNNEADTPDNFQSRRPNTSFCFLDIRSPGLGDTAMYLCATSREGGGNTIYFGEGSWLTVV.

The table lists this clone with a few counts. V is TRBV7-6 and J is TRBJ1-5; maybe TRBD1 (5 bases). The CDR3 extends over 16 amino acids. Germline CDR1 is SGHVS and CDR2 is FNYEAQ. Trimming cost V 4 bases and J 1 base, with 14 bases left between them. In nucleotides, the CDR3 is TGTGCCAGCAGCTCCCAGGGCCCCGGGAGCAATCAGCCCCAGCATTTT. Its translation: CASSSQGPGSNQPQHF.

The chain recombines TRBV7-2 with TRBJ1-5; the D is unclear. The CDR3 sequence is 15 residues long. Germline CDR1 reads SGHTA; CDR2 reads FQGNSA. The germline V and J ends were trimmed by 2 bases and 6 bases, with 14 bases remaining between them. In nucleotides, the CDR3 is TGTGCCAGCAGCTTATCAGTAGAGTTCGGTCAGCCCCAGCATTTT. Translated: CASSLSVEFGQPQHF.

The CDR3 sequence is CASSLHGFETQYF. The CDR3 nucleotides read TGTGCCAGCAGCCTCCACGGCTTTGAGACCCAGTACTTC. The chain is built from TRBV7-9 and TRBJ2-5, with D hard to call. Looked up from germline, CDR1 is SEHNR and CDR2 is FQNEAQ (reference sequence). This CDR3 spans 13 amino acids. Trimming cost V 5 bases and J 5 bases, with 12 bases left between them. The variable domain in full, completed from reference TRBV7-9 and TRBJ2-5, reads DTGVSQNPRHKITKRGQNVTFRCDPISEHNRLYWYRQTLGQGPEFLTYFQNEAQLEKSRLLSDRFSAERPKGSFSTLEIQRTEQGDSAMYLCASSLHGFETQYFGPGTRLLVL.

In DNA, the CDR3 is TGCAGCGTTGAGAGTCGGGAAGGGACTTACGAGCAGTACTTC. As protein: CSVESREGTYEQYF. The V and J genes are TRBV29-1 and TRBJ2-7; tentative D call: TRBD2 (6 bases). V dropped 3 bases and J dropped 4 bases, with 16 bases sitting between them. This CDR3 contains 14 residues. Germline CDR1 reads SQVTM; CDR2 reads ANQGSEA.

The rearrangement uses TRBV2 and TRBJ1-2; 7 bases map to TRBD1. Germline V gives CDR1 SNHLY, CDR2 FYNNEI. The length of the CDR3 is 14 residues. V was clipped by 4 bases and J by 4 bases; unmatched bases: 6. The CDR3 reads CASSGGQPFYGYTF. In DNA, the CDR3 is TGTGCCAGCAGTGGGGGACAGCCTTTCTATGGCTACACCTTC.

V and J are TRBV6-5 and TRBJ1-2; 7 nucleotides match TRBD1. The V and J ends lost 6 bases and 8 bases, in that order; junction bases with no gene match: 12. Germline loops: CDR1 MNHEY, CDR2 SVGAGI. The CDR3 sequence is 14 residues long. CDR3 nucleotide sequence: TGTGCCAGCAGCCCCATTGACAGGGTCGGCGGCTACACCTTC. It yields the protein CASSPIDRVGGYTF.

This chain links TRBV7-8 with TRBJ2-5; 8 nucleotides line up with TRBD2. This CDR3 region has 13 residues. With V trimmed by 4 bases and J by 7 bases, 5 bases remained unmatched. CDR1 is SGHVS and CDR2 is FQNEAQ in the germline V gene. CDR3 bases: TGTGCCAGCAGCTCGGGGGGGATCGGGACCCAGTACTTC. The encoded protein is CASSSGGIGTQYF.

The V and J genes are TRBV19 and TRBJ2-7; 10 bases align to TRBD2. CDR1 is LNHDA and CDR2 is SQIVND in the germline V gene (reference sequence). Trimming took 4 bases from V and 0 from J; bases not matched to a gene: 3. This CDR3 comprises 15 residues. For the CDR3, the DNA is TGTGCCAGTAGTACGGGGACTAGCGCCTCCTACGAGCAGTACTTC. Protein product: CASSTGTSASYEQYF.

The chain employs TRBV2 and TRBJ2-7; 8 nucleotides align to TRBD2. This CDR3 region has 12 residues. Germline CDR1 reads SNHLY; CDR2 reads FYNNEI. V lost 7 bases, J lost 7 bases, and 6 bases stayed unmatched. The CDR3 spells CASTGGTTEQYF. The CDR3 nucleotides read TGTGCCAGCACGGGAGGGACTACGGAGCAGTACTTC.

CDR3 region: CASSPTGRGGVKETQYF. The CDR3 DNA follows: TGTGCCAGCAGCCCGACGGGGCGGGGGGGCGTTAAAGAGACCCAGTACTTC. V usage is TRBV9 and J usage is TRBJ2-5; TRBD2 matches 9 bases. From germline, CDR1 is SGDLS and CDR2 YYNGEE. This CDR3 has 17 residues. Trimming removed 4 bases from V and 3 bases from J; junction bases left unmatched: 13.

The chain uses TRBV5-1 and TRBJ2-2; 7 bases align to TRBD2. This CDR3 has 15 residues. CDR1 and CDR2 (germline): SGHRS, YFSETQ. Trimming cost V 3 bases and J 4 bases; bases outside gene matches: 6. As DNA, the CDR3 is TGCGCCAGCAGCTCCGGGACGGGGGGCACCGGGGAGCTGTTTTTT. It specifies CASSSGTGGTGELFF.

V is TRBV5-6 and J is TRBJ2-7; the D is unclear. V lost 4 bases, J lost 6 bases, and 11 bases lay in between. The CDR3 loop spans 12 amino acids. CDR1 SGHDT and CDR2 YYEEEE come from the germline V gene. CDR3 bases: TGTGCCAGCAGCCGACCCTCGGGCGAGCAGTACTTC. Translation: CASSRPSGEQYF.

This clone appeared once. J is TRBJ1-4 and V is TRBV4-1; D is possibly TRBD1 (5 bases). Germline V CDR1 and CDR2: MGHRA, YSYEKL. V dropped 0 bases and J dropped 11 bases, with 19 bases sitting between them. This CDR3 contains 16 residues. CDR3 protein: CASSQEVGVLMRKLFF. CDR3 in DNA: TGCGCCAGCAGCCAAGAAGTGGGGGTCCTAATGAGGAAACTGTTTTTT.